Sequencing of this T cell receptor beta chain was carried out in a study of T cell responses to AZD1222 COVID-19 vaccine. Overall study findings and caveats: Repertoires were obtained solely post-peak T cell response. Spike-specific TCR breadth and depth grew following two AZD1222 doses.

Sequenced by immunoSEQ multiplex PCR; TCRdb stores in-frame clones only, minus some. Of 150,000 or so clones detected, more than 70% appear once; the ten largest clones hold under 2.5%. In germline, CDR1 is SSHAT, CDR2 FNYEAQ (reference sequence). The CDR3 is 15 residues long. A note on this clone: Its antigen is not known. The germline gene is not matched at one end of the junction; a read error may be the cause.

The chain joins TRBV7-7 to TRBJ1-1; D is ambiguous. Sample: peripheral blood, taken on day 0 of AZD1222 vaccination. The sequence derives from an adult in good health. The CDR3 DNA is TGTGCTAGCAGCCACCCAAGAACCAAGAACACTGAAGCTTTCTTT. Amino acid sequence: CASSHPRTKNTEAFF.